Listed below are T cell receptor beta chains from one sample, sequenced in a study of blood T cell repertoires in COVID-19. Only in-frame clones appear in the TCRdb table, and some are missing; sequencing was by immunoSEQ multiplex PCR. The table lists fewer than 250,000 clones, about 85% of them singletons. Sequenced material: peripheral blood. The receptors were gathered from an older woman with active or convalescent COVID-19. Each CDR3 is given with its conserved first and last residue. D genes are given only for firm matches. Where a row states a size, it is once, few, many or the class of an expanded clone; other rows omit it.

clone_size	d_call	j_call	v_call	cdr3_nt	cdr3_aa
NA	TRBD2	TRBJ2-1	TRBV24-1	TGTGCCACCAGTGAGCCCCAGCGGGGGACCGCGAGGAAGCAGTTCTTC	CATSEPQRGTARKQFF
NA	TRBD1	TRBJ1-3	TRBV2	TGTGCCAGCAGTGAATCCCCCGTGACAGGGACTGGAAACACCATATATTTT	CASSESPVTGTGNTIYF
NA	TRBD2	TRBJ2-5	TRBV3-1/TRBV3-2	TGTGCCAGCAGCCTAGGACTAGCGGGGGAAGAGACCCAGTACTTC	CASSLGLAGEETQYF
NA	TRBD1	TRBJ1-5	TRBV3-1/TRBV3-2	TGTGCCAGCAGCCAAGGGACAGGGCGTAATCAGCCCCAGCATTTT	CASSQGTGRNQPQHF
once	TRBD1	TRBJ2-7	TRBV7-9	TGTGCCAGCAGCTCGGGACAGTCCTCCTACGAGCAGTACTTC	CASSSGQSSYEQYF
NA	NA	TRBJ1-1	TRBV5-1	TGCGCCAGCAGCTTCATGAGTTCCGGGAACACTGAAGCTTTCTTT	CASSFMSSGNTEAFF
once	TRBD1	TRBJ2-2	TRBV27	TGTGCCAGCAGTTTAAGGGCGCAGGGACAGGAGCCGACCGGGGAGCTGTTTTTT	CASSLRAQGQEPTGELFF
NA	TRBD2	TRBJ2-3	TRBV5-6	TGTGCCAGCAGCTCGGGACTAGCGGGAACAGATACGCAGTATTTT	CASSSGLAGTDTQYF
NA	NA	TRBJ1-4	TRBV19	TGTGCCAGTAGGGGGAGGGCCCAGATTGCGGATGAAAAACTGTTTTTT	CASRGRAQIADEKLFF
NA	TRBD1	TRBJ1-2	TRBV7-2	TGTGCCAGCAGCACAAGGACAGGGGGCCTAGGCTACACCTTC	CASSTRTGGLGYTF
NA	NA	TRBJ1-4	TRBV2	TGTGCCAGCACCCTCCCCGGGGGGGGGCCATCGTCAACTAATGAAAAACTGTTTTTT	CASTLPGGGPSSTNEKLFF
NA	NA	TRBJ1-2	TRBV19	TGTGCCAGTAGTATGACTGGCGGACTTAACTATGGCTACACCTTC	CASSMTGGLNYGYTF
NA	NA	TRBJ2-7	TRBV5-1	TGCGCCAGCAGCTTGGGAGTCGCTGACGAGCAGTACTTC	CASSLGVADEQYF
NA	NA	TRBJ1-4	TRBV28	TGTGCCAGCAGTTTAGAGGGTGGGAATGAAAAACTGTTTTTT	CASSLEGGNEKLFF
NA	NA	TRBJ2-1	TRBV5-1	TGCGCCAGCAGCGCCCGGGCCCCAGGGTCCAATGAGCAGTTCTTC	CASSARAPGSNEQFF
NA	TRBD2	TRBJ2-5	TRBV3-1/TRBV3-2	TGTGCCAGCAGCCATTGGGCCCTCGGACTAGCGGGTCAAGAGACCCAGTACTTC	CASSHWALGLAGQETQYF
NA	TRBD2	TRBJ2-1	TRBV3-1/TRBV3-2	TGTGCCAGCAGCCCCCGGACTCCCCACGGGGGGTTCAATGAGCAGTTCTTC	CASSPRTPHGGFNEQFF
NA	NA	TRBJ1-1	TRBV4-1	TGCGCCAGCAGCCAAGTTTGGTCTACGGCGGAGAACACTGAAGCTTTCTTT	CASSQVWSTAENTEAFF
NA	NA	TRBJ2-1	TRBV2	TGTGCCAGCAGTGAATTGGAGGGGGGGAATGAGCAGTTCTTC	CASSELEGGNEQFF
NA	TRBD2	TRBJ2-3	TRBV25-1	TGTGCCAGCAGTGAATTGGTAGCGGGAGATACGCAGTATTTT	CASSELVAGDTQYF
NA	TRBD2	TRBJ2-2	TRBV7-2	TGTGCCAGCAGCACCGCTAGCGGGACCACCGGGGAGCTGTTTTTT	CASSTASGTTGELFF
NA	TRBD2	TRBJ2-1	TRBV9	TGTGCCAGCAGCGCGACCGGACTAGTCAAAAATGAGCAGTTCTTC	CASSATGLVKNEQFF
NA	TRBD1	TRBJ1-1	TRBV19	TGTGCCAGTAGGAGGGGGCAGGGGCCCGGACTAAACACTGAAGCTTTCTTT	CASRRGQGPGLNTEAFF
NA	TRBD2	TRBJ2-3	TRBV29-1	TGCAGCGCCGATAGCGGGGTGACAGATACGCAGTATTTT	CSADSGVTDTQYF
NA	NA	TRBJ2-3	TRBV6-1	TGTGCCAGCAGTGAAGGGTGGGCGGGACGCACAGATACGCAGTATTTT	CASSEGWAGRTDTQYF
NA	NA	TRBJ1-5	TRBV19	TGTGCCAGTAGTATGGGGCAGGGTTTCGGTCAGCCCCAGCATTTT	CASSMGQGFGQPQHF
NA	TRBD1	TRBJ1-2	TRBV7-3	TGTGCCAGCAGCCCCAACAGGGGCGGCGGCTACACCTTC	CASSPNRGGGYTF
NA	TRBD2	TRBJ2-1	TRBV29-1	TGCAGCGTTGCAGCGGGGGAGTACAATGAGCAGTTCTTC	CSVAAGEYNEQFF
NA	NA	TRBJ1-4	TRBV4-1	TGCGCCCGCAGCCGCCTCTCCCACGGGGCAACTAATGAAAAACTGTTTTTT	CARSRLSHGATNEKLFF
NA	NA	TRBJ1-5	TRBV11-2	TGTGCCAGCAGCTTAGGCACAAATAGCAATCAGCCCCAGCATTTT	CASSLGTNSNQPQHF
NA	NA	TRBJ1-1	TRBV5-4	TGTGCCAGCAGCTTGGATCAGGGAAGCACTGAAGCTTTCTTT	CASSLDQGSTEAFF
NA	TRBD2	TRBJ2-3	TRBV11-3	TGTGCCAGCAGCTTAGTAGCGGGGAGCACAGATACGCAGTATTTT	CASSLVAGSTDTQYF
NA	TRBD1	TRBJ1-5	TRBV28	TGTGCCAGCAGTCCGGGACAGGGTTCCGAGCCCCAGCATTTT	CASSPGQGSEPQHF
few	NA	TRBJ2-2	TRBV15	TGTGCCACCAGCCGGGCGGGCTCACTCACCGGGGAGCTGTTTTTT	CATSRAGSLTGELFF
NA	TRBD1	TRBJ2-2	TRBV5-5	TGTGCCAGCAGCCTCCGGCAGGGGGCGGGCGGGGAGCTGTTTTTT	CASSLRQGAGGELFF
NA	TRBD1	TRBJ2-1	TRBV27	TGTGCCAGCAGTTTTGGACAGGGCGGCTCTGAGCAGTTCTTC	CASSFGQGGSEQFF
NA	TRBD1	TRBJ2-5	TRBV11-3	TGTGCCAGCAGTCCGGGACAGGGAGGCCAAGAGACCCAGTACTTC	CASSPGQGGQETQYF
NA	NA	TRBJ1-5	TRBV23-1	TGCGCCACCATCCGCCGCACAGGGCACAATCAGCCCCAGCATTTT	CATIRRTGHNQPQHF
few	NA	TRBJ2-1	TRBV7-9	TGTGCCAGCAGCTGGACTCTGAGCTCCTACAATGAGCAGTTCTTC	CASSWTLSSYNEQFF
once	NA	TRBJ1-1	TRBV19	TGTGCCAGTACCGCACTTGGGGGGGGAATGGCCACTGAAGCTTTCTTT	CASTALGGGMATEAFF
NA	NA	TRBJ1-5	TRBV4-1	TGCGCCAGCAGCCAAGAGGTAGGGGAGGCCGATGGTACTCAGCCCCAGCATTTT	CASSQEVGEADGTQPQHF
NA	NA	TRBJ1-3	TRBV7-8	TGTGCCAGCAGCCCAGGATGGGACACCTCTGGAAACACCATATATTTT	CASSPGWDTSGNTIYF
NA	NA	TRBJ1-1	TRBV19	TGTGCCAGTAGTATAAGGTCAGGGGTGAACACTGAAGCTTTCTTT	CASSIRSGVNTEAFF
NA	NA	TRBJ1-1	TRBV28	TGTGCCAGCAGTCTCCGAACGGGGGTCCTGGCTGAAGCTTTCTTT	CASSLRTGVLAEAFF
NA	NA	TRBJ2-2	TRBV11-2	TGTGCCAGCAGTTCCAGACTAGTCGGCTCCGGGGAGCTGTTTTTT	CASSSRLVGSGELFF
NA	TRBD1	TRBJ1-2	TRBV7-9	TGTGCCAGCAGCGCACAGGGGGGCTATGGCTACACCTTC	CASSAQGGYGYTF
few	TRBD2	TRBJ2-7	TRBV4-1	TGCGCCAGCAGCAACGGCCCTAGCGGCGAGCAGTACTTC	CASSNGPSGEQYF
NA	TRBD1	TRBJ2-7	TRBV6-5	TGTGCCAGCGGGACAGGGGCCTACGAGCAGTACTTC	CASGTGAYEQYF
NA	TRBD1	TRBJ1-1	TRBV7-6	TGTGCCAGCAGCCCCCGCCGGACAGGGGATACTGAAGCTTTCTTT	CASSPRRTGDTEAFF
NA	NA	TRBJ1-1	TRBV6-5	TGTGCCAGCAAAAGGGACAAGAACACTGAAGCTTTCTTT	CASKRDKNTEAFF
NA	NA	TRBJ2-2	TRBV5-6	TGTGCCAGCAGCTTCTACTTGGCGGGCGGGAACACCGGGGAGCTGTTTTTT	CASSFYLAGGNTGELFF
once	TRBD1	TRBJ1-2	TRBV3-1/TRBV3-2	TGTGCCAGCAGCCCGAACAGGGGGTCGGCCTATGGCTACACCTTC	CASSPNRGSAYGYTF
NA	TRBD1	TRBJ1-1	TRBV6-4	TGTGCCAGCAGTACCGAAGACAGGGGAGACACTGAAGCTTTCTTT	CASSTEDRGDTEAFF
NA	NA	TRBJ1-2	TRBV5-1	TGCGCCAGCAGCTTGGGGCAGGGTTTGGGCTACACCTTC	CASSLGQGLGYTF